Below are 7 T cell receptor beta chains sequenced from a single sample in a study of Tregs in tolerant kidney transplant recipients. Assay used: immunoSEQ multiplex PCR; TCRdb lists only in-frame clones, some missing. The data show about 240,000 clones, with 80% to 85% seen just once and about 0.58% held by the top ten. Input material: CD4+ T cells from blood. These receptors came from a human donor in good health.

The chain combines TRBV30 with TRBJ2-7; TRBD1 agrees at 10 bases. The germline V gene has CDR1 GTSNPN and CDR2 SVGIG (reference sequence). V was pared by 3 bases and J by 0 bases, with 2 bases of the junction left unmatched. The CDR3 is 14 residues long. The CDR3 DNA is TGTGCCTGGAGGGGACAGGGGCTCTCCTACGAGCAGTACTTC. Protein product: CAWRGQGLSYEQYF.

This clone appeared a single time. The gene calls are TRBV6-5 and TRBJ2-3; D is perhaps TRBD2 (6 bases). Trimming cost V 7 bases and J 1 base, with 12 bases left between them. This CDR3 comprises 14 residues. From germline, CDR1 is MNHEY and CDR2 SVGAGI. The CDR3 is CASKKASGTDTQYF. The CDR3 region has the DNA TGTGCCAGCAAAAAGGCTAGCGGCACAGATACGCAGTATTTT.

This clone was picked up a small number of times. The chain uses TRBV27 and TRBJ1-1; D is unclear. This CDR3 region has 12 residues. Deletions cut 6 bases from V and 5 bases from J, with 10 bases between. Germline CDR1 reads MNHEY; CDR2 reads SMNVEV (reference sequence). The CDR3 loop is CASRSAGTEAFF. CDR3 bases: TGTGCCAGCAGAAGTGCGGGAACTGAAGCTTTCTTT.

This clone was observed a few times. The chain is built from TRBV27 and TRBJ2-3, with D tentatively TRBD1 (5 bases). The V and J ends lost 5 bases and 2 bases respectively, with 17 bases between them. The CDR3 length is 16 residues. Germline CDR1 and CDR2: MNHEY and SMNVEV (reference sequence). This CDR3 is CASSPRLLGATDTQYF. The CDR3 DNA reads TGTGCCAGCAGTCCCCGCCTGCTTGGGGCCACAGATACGCAGTATTTT.

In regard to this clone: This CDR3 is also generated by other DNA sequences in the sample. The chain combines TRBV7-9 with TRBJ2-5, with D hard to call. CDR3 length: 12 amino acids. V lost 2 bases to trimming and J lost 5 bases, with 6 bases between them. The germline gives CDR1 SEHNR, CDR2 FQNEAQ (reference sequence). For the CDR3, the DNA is TGTGCCAGCAGCTTACGTGGGGAGACCCAGTACTTC. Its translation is CASSLRGETQYF. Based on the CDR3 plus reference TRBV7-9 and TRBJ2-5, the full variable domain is DTGVSQNPRHKITKRGQNVTFRCDPISEHNRLYWYRQTLGQGPEFLTYFQNEAQLEKSRLLSDRFSAERPKGSFSTLEIQRTEQGDSAMYLCASSLRGETQYFGPGTRLLVL.

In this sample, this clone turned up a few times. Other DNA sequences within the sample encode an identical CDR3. This CDR3 reads CAWNRDPNEKLFF. CDR3 sequence (DNA): TGTGCCTGGAACAGGGACCCTAATGAAAAACTGTTTTTT. The V call is TRBV30, the J call TRBJ1-4; a possible D gene is TRBD1 (6 bases). The CDR3 is made up of 13 amino acids. Germline V CDR1 and CDR2: GTSNPN, SVGIG (reference sequence). V was shortened by 4 bases and J by 3 bases, with 9 bases between the two germline ends.

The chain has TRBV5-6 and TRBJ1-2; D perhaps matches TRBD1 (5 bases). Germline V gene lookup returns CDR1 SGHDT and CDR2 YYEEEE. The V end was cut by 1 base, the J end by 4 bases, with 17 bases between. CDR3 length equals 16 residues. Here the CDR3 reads CASSLSPGEGTYGYTF. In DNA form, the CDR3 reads TGTGCCAGCAGCTTGTCCCCCGGAGAAGGGACCTATGGCTACACCTTC. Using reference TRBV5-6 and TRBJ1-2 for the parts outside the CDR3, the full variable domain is DAGVTQSPTHLIKTRGQQVTLRCSPKSGHDTVSWYQQALGQGPQFIFQYYEEEERQRGNFPDRFSGHQFPNYSSELNVNALLLGDSALYLCASSLSPGEGTYGYTFGSGTRLTVV.